The 25 T cell receptor beta chains reported below all come from one sample, sequenced in a study of regulatory T cells in long-lasting Graves disease. Arm-PCR with iRepertoire HTBI primers amplified the CDR3 regions for these TCR beta libraries. TCRdb passed the multiplex PCR reads through MiXCR, listing each CDR3 protein once. The data contain about 610,000 distinct CDR3 sequences, 16% of them singletons. Time point defined: newly diagnosed GD, antithyroid drugs for less than 3 months. After RNA was extracted from PBMCs, the TCR library was made from it. The data also belong to a second study, concerning T cells in Graves' hyperthyroidism and ophthalmopathy.

The sequences come from peripheral blood mononuclear cells (PBMCs), collected at new diagnosis, from a patient treated with antithyroid drugs. The receptors stem from a man aged 18-30 years with Graves disease.

The sample holds many counts of this clonotype. The chain recombines TRBV12-3 or TRBV12-4 with TRBJ1-1, with TRBD1 as a possible D gene (6 bases). This CDR3 has 14 amino acids. Trimming took 4 bases from V and 1 from J, leaving 10 bases between them. The CDR3 DNA reads as TGTGCCAGCAGTTCCCGGGACAAGAACACTGAAGCTTTCTTT. This encodes CASSSRDKNTEAFF.

This sequence joins TRBV3-1 and TRBJ2-1, with a weak D call TRBD2 (5 bases). The CDR3 runs 17 residues. Germline CDR1 and CDR2: LGHDT and YNNKEL (reference sequence). V was pared by 0 bases and J by 1 base, with 13 bases between. The CDR3 coding sequence is TGTGCCAGCAGCCAAGAGCCGGGGAAGAGGTCCTACAATGAGCAGTTCTTC. It encodes CASSQEPGKRSYNEQFF.

This clonotype was detected ten times or more. The rearrangement links TRBV20-1 to TRBJ1-5; D is possibly TRBD1 (6 bases). Germline values: CDR1 DFQATT, CDR2 SNEGSKA (reference sequence). The CDR3 covers 14 residues. V lost 4 bases to trimming and J lost 3 bases, with 13 bases between them. The CDR3 nucleotides are TGCAGTGCTAAGGTCGGGGGCCCCAATCAGCCCCAGCATTTT. This sequence encodes CSAKVGGPNQPQHF.

For this clonotype: No conserved phenylalanine or tryptophan is present at the end of the CDR3, so a read error is the likely explanation. The chain recombines TRBV7-9 with TRBJ2-1; D gene uncertain. Germline-derived CDR1 and CDR2 are SEHNR and FQNEAQ (reference sequence). Trimming left V 1 base short and J 4 bases short, with 8 bases between. This CDR3 contains 14 residues. CDR3 sequence: CASSLELLYNEQFL. The DNA of the CDR3 is TGTGCCAGCAGCTTAGAACTCTTGTACAATGAGCAGTTCCTC.

This clonotype was counted at least ten times. The chain employs TRBV2 and TRBJ2-7, with TRBD2 identical over 10 bases. Trimming took 3 bases from V and 6 from J; bases not matched to a gene: 5. The CDR3 consists of 14 residues. Germline values: CDR1 SNHLY, CDR2 FYNNEI. The CDR3 reads CASSEEREGPEQYF. CDR3 sequence (DNA): TGTGCCAGCAGTGAGGAGCGGGAGGGTCCCGAGCAGTACTTC. Complete variable domain (other parts from reference TRBV2 and TRBJ2-7): EPEVTQTPSHQVTQMGQEVILRCVPISNHLYFYWYRQILGQKVEFLVSFYNNEISEKSEIFDDQFSVERPDGSNFTLKIRSTKLEDSAMYFCASSEEREGPEQYFGPGTRLTVT.

At least ten counts were recorded for this clonotype. The chain uses TRBV9 and TRBJ1-1; D gene ambiguous. This CDR3 has 14 amino acids. Germline CDR1 is SGDLS and CDR2 is YYNGEE. Trimming took off 2 bases at V and 0 bases at J, with 8 bases between the two ends. The CDR3 DNA reads TGTGCCAGCAGCGTTAACAGCGTGAACACTGAAGCTTTCTTT. As protein: CASSVNSVNTEAFF.

V gene TRBV5-5 combines with J gene TRBJ2-2; TRBD2 might be the D (7 bases). This CDR3 comprises 16 residues. V shed 3 bases and J shed 5 bases, with 17 bases lying between them. Germline lookup yields CDR1 SGHKS and CDR2 YYEKEE (reference sequence). This CDR3 reads CASSSVGGRTTGELFF. CDR3 nucleotides: TGTGCCAGCAGCTCCGTGGGGGGGCGGACGACCGGGGAGCTGTTTTTT.

The table lists this clonotype with many counts. The V gene is TRBV20-1, the J gene TRBJ2-7; 8 bases fit TRBD2. Germline loops: CDR1 DFQATT, CDR2 SNEGSKA (reference sequence). V shed 2 bases, J shed 7 bases, and the junction held 13 bases outside the gene matches. This CDR3 comprises 15 residues. As DNA, the CDR3 is TGCAGTGCTAGACCCACGGGACTAGTGTTTGGAGAGCAGTACTTC. Amino acids: CSARPTGLVFGEQYF.

V usage is TRBV7-9 and J usage is TRBJ2-7; the match to TRBD2 covers 14 bases. Germline CDR1 SEHNR, CDR2 FQNEAQ (reference sequence). After removal of 5 bases from V and 6 bases from J, the junction contained 6 bases not matched to a gene. The CDR3 is 15 residues long. The CDR3 is CASSRGLAGVGEQYF. In nucleotides, the CDR3 is TGTGCCAGCAGCCGGGGACTAGCGGGAGTAGGCGAGCAGTACTTC.

The V gene is TRBV7-2, the J gene TRBJ2-7, with a possible D match to TRBD1 (5 bases). The CDR3 has 13 amino acids. Germline CDR1 reads SGHTA; CDR2 reads FQGNSA. V was shortened by 1 base and J by 8 bases, with 12 bases between the two germline ends. CDR3 loop: CASSLESTGKQYF. CDR3 bases: TGTGCCAGCAGCTTAGAAAGTACAGGAAAGCAGTACTTC. Based on the CDR3 plus reference TRBV7-2 and TRBJ2-7, the full variable domain is GAGVSQSPSNKVTEKGKDVELRCDPISGHTALYWYRQSLGQGLEFLIYFQGNSAPDKSGLPSDRFSAERTGGSVSTLTIQRTQQEDSAVYLCASSLESTGKQYFGPGTRLTVT.

Ten or more counts support this clonotype. The chain links TRBV29-1 to TRBJ1-1, with TRBD1 matching 8 bases. The CDR3 loop spans 13 amino acids. Germline values: CDR1 SQVTM, CDR2 ANQGSEA. The V and J ends lost 7 bases and 0 bases, in that order; junction bases with no gene match: 4. The CDR3, as DNA: TGCAGCGGTCGACAGGGGATGAACACTGAAGCTTTCTTT. Translation gives CSGRQGMNTEAFF.

This clonotype was observed at least ten times. The chain combines TRBV12-3 or TRBV12-4 with TRBJ2-7, with no clear D. The CDR3 totals 12 residues. The ends were cut back, 2 bases at V and 5 bases at J, with 7 bases in the middle. CDR3 in DNA: TGTGCCAGCAGTTTAATGACCCACGAGCAGTACTTC. It translates to CASSLMTHEQYF.

This chain connects TRBV7-9 to TRBJ2-3; 8 positions match TRBD2. V trimming: 3 bases; J trimming: 4 bases; junction bases outside the gene matches: 9. This CDR3 is 16 amino acids long. Per the germline V gene, CDR1 is SEHNR and CDR2 is FQNEAQ (reference sequence). The CDR3 DNA reads as TGTGCCAGCAGCTTTTCAAACGGGAGGGTGTCAGATACGCAGTATTTT. It translates to CASSFSNGRVSDTQYF.

A few counts support this clonotype. The chain carries TRBV6-2 or TRBV6-3 and TRBJ2-1, with D possibly TRBD2 on 5 matching bases. V dropped 8 bases and J dropped 5 bases, with 16 bases sitting between them. Germline CDR1 and CDR2: MNHEY and SVGEGT. The CDR3 length is 14 residues. The CDR3: CASARRTGNNEQFF. CDR3 sequence (DNA): TGTGCCAGCGCTAGACGGACTGGTAACAATGAGCAGTTCTTC.

This clonotype was detected many times. The gene calls are TRBV18 and TRBJ1-5, with D unresolved. This CDR3 is 15 amino acids long. From germline, CDR1 is KGHSH and CDR2 LQKENI. V lost 1 base and J 3 bases, leaving 10 bases between the germline ends. The DNA of the CDR3 is TGTGCCAGCTCACCACAGGGTGGGATCAATCAGCCCCAGCATTTT. Encoded protein: CASSPQGGINQPQHF.

This rearrangement joins TRBV5-1 to TRBJ2-5; D is possibly TRBD2 (6 bases). The CDR3 runs 15 residues. Germline V gene lookup returns CDR1 SGHRS and CDR2 YFSETQ. Between the trimmed V and J ends, which lost 4 bases and 5 bases, there was a span of 18 bases. In DNA form, the CDR3 reads TGCGCCAGCAGCATGGGACTCCGATCGGGGGAGACCCAGTACTTC. As protein: CASSMGLRSGETQYF.

The V gene is TRBV20-1, the J gene TRBJ2-7; perhaps TRBD2 as D (6 bases). The V end lost 5 bases, the J end lost 1 base, and 12 bases lay between the germline ends. Germline V gene sequence: CDR1 DFQATT, CDR2 SNEGSKA (reference sequence). The CDR3 spans 13 residues. The CDR3 spells CSARLVSSYEQYF. The CDR3 region has the DNA TGCAGTGCTCGACTAGTTAGTTCCTACGAGCAGTACTTC.

This clonotype was counted at least ten times. The V call is TRBV6-1, the J call TRBJ1-5; D unclear. V was trimmed by 11 bases and J by 2 bases, leaving 16 bases between them. Germline V lookup: CDR1 MNHNS, CDR2 SASEGT. The CDR3 sequence is 14 residues long. The DNA for the CDR3 is TGTGCCTCAAGGAGGACCGGAGGCAATCAGCCCCAGCATTTT. This codes for CASRRTGGNQPQHF.

This rearrangement joins TRBV19 to TRBJ1-1, with D tentatively TRBD1 (6 bases). The CDR3 extends over 13 amino acids. In germline, CDR1 is LNHDA, CDR2 SQIVND (reference sequence). Trimming removed 5 bases at V and 6 bases at J, with 13 bases between. As DNA, the CDR3 is TGTGCCAGTAGTTTCAGGGGCGGCCCTGAAGCTTTCTTT. Encoded protein: CASSFRGGPEAFF.

This clonotype was detected only a few times. This chain links TRBV11-2 with TRBJ1-6; D call uncertain. Germline V CDR1 and CDR2: SGHAT, FQNNGV. The CDR3 contains 13 residues. V lost 8 bases, J lost 7 bases, and 12 bases lay in between. The CDR3 coding sequence is TGTGCCAGCCGAAGGGATTGGAATTCACCCCTCCACTTT. Residues: CASRRDWNSPLHF.

This clonotype has more than one count but fewer than ten. The rearrangement links TRBV20-1 to TRBJ2-3, with TRBD2 matching 12 bases. The CDR3 consists of 17 residues. Germline V gives CDR1 DFQATT, CDR2 SNEGSKA (reference sequence). Trimming cost V 5 bases and J 0 bases; bases outside gene matches: 9. In nucleotides, the CDR3 is TGCAGTGCTCGGACTAGCGGGAAATATTCTAGCACAGATACGCAGTATTTT. This encodes CSARTSGKYSSTDTQYF.

Many counts were recorded for this clonotype. The V call is TRBV7-2, the J call TRBJ2-1; D unclear. The CDR3 spans 12 residues. The germline V gene has CDR1 SGHTA and CDR2 FQGNSA. V shed 3 bases and J shed 6 bases, with 6 bases lying between them. CDR3 sequence: CASSFSVNEQFF. The CDR3 region has the DNA TGTGCCAGCAGCTTCTCTGTCAATGAGCAGTTCTTC.

This chain joins TRBV10-3 and TRBJ2-5; D uncertain. This CDR3 has 13 amino acids. Trimming shortened V by 6 bases and J by 4 bases, and 12 bases separated the two germline ends. Germline CDR1 ENHRY, CDR2 SYGVKD. The CDR3 loop reads CAISYTVGETQYF. DNA for the CDR3: TGTGCCATCAGCTACACAGTGGGAGAGACCCAGTACTTC.

In its sample, this clonotype was seen once. Sequence at one end of the junction differs from germline and may be a read error. This chain links TRBV5-1 with TRBJ2-7, with 12 bases matching TRBD2. There are 16 residues in the CDR3. Germline V gene data show CDR1 as SGHRS and CDR2 as YFSETQ. CDR3 coding DNA: TGCGCCAGCAGCCGCGGCTCTAGCGGGAGGGCCTATGAGCAGTACTTC. Translation: CASSRGSSGRAYEQYF.

The chain is built from TRBV24-1 and TRBJ1-1; TRBD1 aligns across 8 bases. Losses at the gene ends were 4 bases for V and 6 bases for J; bases not matched to a gene: 6. The CDR3 is 14 amino acids. Germline assignment: CDR1 KGHDR and CDR2 SFDVKD. The CDR3: CATSDGQGGSEAFF. In nucleotides, the CDR3 is TGTGCCACCAGTGACGGACAGGGAGGCTCTGAAGCTTTCTTT.